This T cell receptor (beta chain) comes out of a study of blood T cell repertoires in COVID-19. Study background: Samples came from the United States, Italy and Spain, spanning acute and convalescent COVID-19. Sources were T cells, B-cell-depleted T cells, or PBMCs; the material itself was cDNA or gDNA.

Methods used by the authors: Reference gene primer amplification gave nucleated cell count estimates. Only in-frame clones appear in the TCRdb table, and some are missing; sequencing was by immunoSEQ multiplex PCR. D and trimming come from the DNA, and the V and J calls and clone size come from that table. Altogether around 300,000 clones are present, over 75% being singletons, with the ten largest covering 9% to 9.5%. This CDR3 is 13 amino acids long. V gave up 5 bases and J gave up 5 bases, with 9 bases separating them. The germline V gene has CDR1 LNHDA and CDR2 SQIVND (reference sequence). The sample holds a few counts of this clone.

The chain is built from TRBV19 and TRBJ1-4; tentatively, D is TRBD1 (6 bases). The clonotype originates from a man aged 18 to 30 with active or convalescent COVID-19. Sequenced: peripheral blood. CDR3 loop: CASSLGANEKLFF. The DNA of the CDR3 is TGTGCCAGTAGTTTGGGGGCAAATGAAAAACTGTTTTTT.